This section outlines one TCR beta chain sequence together with its context. The table came from immunoSEQ multiplex PCR; TCRdb's copy has only in-frame clones and leaves some out. The sample consists of about 80,000 clones, around four fifths of them appearing once. This sample was taken from a study of blood T cell repertoires in COVID-19. Study overall: The United States, Italy and Spain supplied acute and convalescent COVID-19 samples. In each case, the material was cDNA or gDNA derived from T cells, B-cell-depleted T cells, or PBMCs.

Germline V gene lookup returns CDR1 LNHDA and CDR2 SQIVND (reference sequence). V lost 10 bases to trimming and J lost 1 base; unmatched junction nucleotides: 8. The CDR3 length is 14 residues. This clonotype originated in a human donor in a cohort sampled during active COVID-19. Sequenced sample: peripheral blood. The chain recombines TRBV19 with TRBJ2-3; TRBD2 aligns across 7 bases. CDR3 in amino acids: CATQRAGGTDTQYF. The CDR3 DNA reads TGTGCCACCCAACGGGCGGGGGGCACAGATACGCAGTATTTT.